Each of the 10 T cell receptor beta chains below was sequenced from the same sample in a study of blood T cells in healthy people across ages (dated by TCRdb to about 2015). Library construction relied on 5' RACE. Instrument used: Illumina HiSeq 2500. A second PCR of about 6 to 12 cycles was run with a J-beta primer mix and a sample-barcoded 5' primer. The public reads were reanalyzed by TCRdb: fastp trimming at Q25, MiXCR alignment, in-frame beta chains only. Rows with one shared CDR3 protein collapse into an entry with the most common genes and DNA. The sample table lists 710,000 or so distinct CDR3 sequences, approximately 30% of them with a count of one. Roughly 15% of the sample comes from the top ten. Sequencing input: blood. The receptor set was obtained from a woman of 80 years or more in good health. Donor details come from another sample of the same person, matched by shared clones.

V is TRBV7-2 and J is TRBJ2-3; D uncertain. The CDR3 runs 14 residues. In germline, CDR1 is SGHTA, CDR2 FQGNSA. V lost 3 bases and J 3 bases, leaving 10 bases between the germline ends. The CDR3 DNA reads as TGTGCCAGCAGCTTTTCCTCTATGACAGATACGCAGTATTTT. It encodes CASSFSSMTDTQYF.

A remark on this clonotype: This may be a read error: a much more frequent sequence differs by one nucleotide. The chain employs TRBV6-1 and TRBJ2-5; 8 bases align to TRBD1. The J call may be mistaken, given a closer DNA end match to TRBJ2-7. Germline V gene lookup returns CDR1 MNHNS and CDR2 SASEGT. This CDR3 has 13 residues. This CDR3 is CASSAGQGSEQYF. In DNA form, the CDR3 reads TGTGCCAGCAGTGCAGGACAGGGCTCCGAGCAGTACTTC.

This clonotype was seen ten or more times. The J gene is TRBJ1-2, the V gene TRBV7-2, with D unclear. Germline CDR1 is SGHTA and CDR2 is FQGNSA. V was pared by 5 bases and J by 4 bases, with 8 bases between. The CDR3 sequence is 12 residues long. In DNA form, the CDR3 reads TGTGCCAGCAGCCCCGACACCTATGGCTACACCTTC. It specifies CASSPDTYGYTF.

There are many counts of this clonotype. The chain couples TRBV7-2 to TRBJ2-1; TRBD2 matches at 7 bases. The CDR3 loop spans 12 amino acids. Per germline, CDR1 SGHTA and CDR2 FQGNSA. J was trimmed by 9 bases and V by 5 bases; bases with no gene match: 4. The DNA of the CDR3 is TGTGCCAGCAGCCTCGGACTAGGTGAGCAGTTCTTC. It yields the protein CASSLGLGEQFF. Supplemented by reference TRBV7-2 and TRBJ2-1, the full variable domain reads GAGVSQSPSNKVTEKGKDVELRCDPISGHTALYWYRQSLGQGLEFLIYFQGNSAPDKSGLPSDRFSAERTGGSVSTLTIQRTQQEDSAVYLCASSLGLGEQFFGPGTRLTVL.

The chain links TRBV24-1 to TRBJ2-7, with D unclear. Germline V gives CDR1 KGHDR, CDR2 SFDVKD. Deletions cut 3 bases from V and 5 bases from J, with 10 bases between. The CDR3 length is 13 residues. The CDR3, as DNA: TGTGCCACCAGTGATGGCACCCGGGACGAGCAGTACTTC. Protein sequence: CATSDGTRDEQYF.

Worth noting for this clonotype: One end of the junction is discordant with germline, which a read error may explain. The gene calls are TRBV20-1 and TRBJ1-6, with D perhaps TRBD1 (6 bases). Germline V gene lookup returns CDR1 DFQATT and CDR2 SNEGSKA (reference sequence). The CDR3 spans 16 residues. The CDR3 DNA reads TGCAGTGCTGGAGACCGGGGACAAGGGGGTAAAAGACCCCTCCACTTT. This sequence encodes CSAGDRGQGGKRPLHF.

The rearrangement joins TRBV7-2 to TRBJ2-7; perhaps TRBD1 as D (6 bases). The V and J ends lost 1 base and 6 bases respectively, with 16 bases between them. The CDR3 extends over 15 amino acids. CDR1 and CDR2 (germline): SGHTA, FQGNSA. The CDR3 DNA is TGTGCCAGCAGCTTAGAGGGGGTCGTAACATCCGAGCAGTACTTC. The encoded protein is CASSLEGVVTSEQYF.

This clonotype was observed many times. The V call is TRBV29-1, the J call TRBJ2-1, with TRBD1 identical over 11 bases. CDR1 SQVTM and CDR2 ANQGSEA come from the germline V gene. Trimming cost V 6 bases and J 7 bases; bases outside gene matches: 5. The CDR3 extends over 13 amino acids. DNA of the CDR3: TGCAGCGTCACCGGGACAGGGGGGAATGAGCAGTTCTTC. It translates to CSVTGTGGNEQFF.

The chain joins TRBV20-1 to TRBJ2-7, with TRBD1 matching over 7 bases. Germline V gene data show CDR1 as DFQATT and CDR2 as SNEGSKA (reference sequence). This CDR3 contains 16 residues. The V segment lost 4 bases and the J segment 4 bases; nucleotides outside the gene matches: 16. The CDR3 here is CSATYPRQGLGYEQYF. The CDR3, as DNA: TGCAGTGCTACCTATCCTCGACAGGGCCTGGGGTACGAGCAGTACTTC.

This clonotype was seen at least ten times. The chain links TRBV7-3 to TRBJ2-6; TRBD2 is a possible D gene (6 bases). Trimming took off 5 bases at V and 0 bases at J, with 11 bases between the two ends. Per the germline V gene, CDR1 is SGHTA and CDR2 is FQGTGA. The CDR3 is 16 residues long. The CDR3 is CASSRDSLSGANVLTF. The CDR3 DNA sequence: TGTGCCAGCAGCAGGGACTCCCTCTCTGGGGCCAACGTCCTGACTTTC.